Shown below are 27 T cell receptor beta chains from a single sample sequenced in a study of glioma-infiltrating T cells after dendritic cell vaccination (dated by TCRdb to the mid-2010s). The sample's time point label is to be understood as: after dendritic cell vaccination, including at tumor progression/relapse. The library was made by the immunoSEQ multiplex PCR assay. The clones in this table, taken by TCRdb from immuneACCESS, are in-frame only. Not every clone is retained; where verified, under half of the shortfall comes from an unresolved V gene, and the cause of the rest is unknown. The sample contains some 46,000 clones, about 88% of them found a single time. Together, the top ten hold 5% to 6% of the sample. The sample was blood, taken after dendritic cell vaccination. The receptors originated from a human donor with glioblastoma.

J is TRBJ2-5 and V is TRBV5-1; 9 nucleotides line up with TRBD2. J lost 3 bases, V lost 0 bases, and 3 bases had no gene match. CDR1 and CDR2 from the germline V gene are SGHRS and YFSETQ. This CDR3 comprises 15 residues. The DNA of the CDR3 is TGCGCCAGCAGCTTGGGCGGGAGGGGAGAAGAGACCCAGTACTTC. This codes for CASSLGGRGEETQYF.

The gene calls are TRBV7-9 and TRBJ1-1; TRBD1 might be the D (6 bases). The length of the CDR3 is 14 residues. V was cut by 3 bases and J by 3 bases, with 11 bases left in between. The germline gives CDR1 SEHNR, CDR2 FQNEAQ (reference sequence). DNA of the CDR3: TGTGCCAGCAGCTTGGGACAAGAGGACACTGAAGCTTTCTTT. It codes for CASSLGQEDTEAFF.

This rearrangement joins TRBV6-1 to TRBJ1-1; a weak D match, TRBD1 (5 bases). Per the germline V gene, CDR1 is MNHNS and CDR2 is SASEGT. Deletions cut 7 bases from V and 6 bases from J, with 21 bases between. CDR3 length equals 15 residues. The CDR3 here is CASIGLWYLGAEAFF. The DNA for the CDR3 is TGTGCCAGCATAGGCCTTTGGTATCTAGGGGCTGAAGCTTTCTTT.

This sequence joins TRBV5-6 and TRBJ2-5; TRBD1 is a possible D gene (5 bases). Trimming stripped 1 base from V and 5 bases from J, with 12 bases between. Germline assignment: CDR1 SGHDT and CDR2 YYEEEE. The CDR3 spans 14 residues. The CDR3 nucleotides read TGTGCCAGCAGCTTGTTGCAGGGTGTGGAGACCCAGTACTTC. Protein product: CASSLLQGVETQYF. Together with reference TRBV5-6 and TRBJ2-5, the CDR3 gives the full variable domain: DAGVTQSPTHLIKTRGQQVTLRCSPKSGHDTVSWYQQALGQGPQFIFQYYEEEERQRGNFPDRFSGHQFPNYSSELNVNALLLGDSALYLCASSLLQGVETQYFGPGTRLLVL.

V usage is TRBV6-5 and J usage is TRBJ2-5; D is unclear. The CDR3 consists of 11 residues. Deletions cut 9 bases from V and 7 bases from J, with 12 bases between. Germline-derived CDR1 and CDR2 are MNHEY and SVGAGI. The CDR3 bases are TGTGCCAGTGGTCTCGGTACGACCCAGTACTTC. It encodes CASGLGTTQYF.

This sequence joins TRBV6-1 and TRBJ1-4, with D possibly matching TRBD1 (5 bases). Germline V gene sequence: CDR1 MNHNS, CDR2 SASEGT. V was trimmed by 5 bases and J by 12 bases, leaving 16 bases between them. There are 13 residues in the CDR3. The CDR3 is CASSTDRRIELFF. For the CDR3, the DNA is TGTGCCAGCAGTACCGACAGACGAATAGAACTGTTTTTT.

The chain links TRBV5-4 to TRBJ2-7, with 8 bases that match TRBD2. The CDR3 contains 15 residues. In germline, CDR1 is SGHNT, CDR2 YYREEE (reference sequence). The ends lost 4 bases at V and 5 bases at J; junction bases unmatched: 11. Here the CDR3 reads CASSAQSGRAHEQYF. The CDR3 coding sequence is TGTGCCAGCAGCGCGCAATCCGGGAGGGCGCACGAGCAGTACTTC.

This sequence joins TRBV25-1 and TRBJ2-4; D is possibly TRBD2 (6 bases). The CDR3 totals 16 residues. The germline V and J ends were trimmed by 4 bases and 8 bases, with 21 bases remaining between them. Germline V lookup: CDR1 MGHDK, CDR2 SYGVNS. The CDR3, as DNA: TGTGCCAGCAGTGTCGGCGGGTACGGGAGACGTGACATTCAGTACTTC. Encoded protein: CASSVGGYGRRDIQYF. Full variable domain (outside the CDR3, taken from reference TRBV25-1 and TRBJ2-4): EADIYQTPRYLVIGTGKKITLECSQTMGHDKMYWYQQDPGMELHLIHYSYGVNSTEKGDLSSESTVSRIRTEHFPLTLESARPSHTSQYLCASSVGGYGRRDIQYFGAGTRLSVL.

The genes are TRBV2 and TRBJ1-2, with D perhaps TRBD1 (6 bases). Germline CDR1 SNHLY, CDR2 FYNNEI. Trimming pared 2 bases from V and 7 bases from J, leaving 20 bases between. The CDR3 is 16 residues long. In DNA form, the CDR3 reads TGTGCCAGCAGTGAAATGGGTCGGGGGGCTCGAGGTGGCTACACCTTC. Translating gives CASSEMGRGARGGYTF.

CDR3 DNA: TGTGCCACAACAGGGTGGGAATACAATGAGCAGTTCTTC. This encodes CATTGWEYNEQFF. V gene TRBV15 combines with J gene TRBJ2-1, with D possibly being TRBD1 (6 bases). The V and J ends lost 9 bases and 4 bases respectively, with 13 bases between them. In germline, CDR1 is LNHNV, CDR2 YYDKDF (reference sequence). This CDR3 is 13 amino acids long.

The V gene is TRBV30, the J gene TRBJ1-5; TRBD1 matches at 8 bases. In germline, CDR1 is GTSNPN, CDR2 SVGIG (reference sequence). The V gene end was trimmed by 5 bases and the J gene end by 1 base; junction bases not matched to a gene: 13. The CDR3 is made up of 17 amino acids. The CDR3 spells CAWGASRTGRSNQPQHF. DNA of the CDR3: TGTGCCTGGGGGGCCTCCAGGACAGGGCGGAGCAATCAGCCCCAGCATTTT.

This clone appeared a single time. The chain joins TRBV5-1 to TRBJ2-3; TRBD2 aligns across 8 bases. CDR1 SGHRS and CDR2 YFSETQ come from the germline V gene. V trimming: 6 bases; J trimming: 3 bases; junction bases outside the gene matches: 9. The CDR3 contains 15 residues. CDR3 nucleotide sequence: TGCGCCAGCAACTACCTCTCGGGGGGGACAGATACGCAGTATTTT. This encodes CASNYLSGGTDTQYF.

A single count supports this clone. The V gene is TRBV30, the J gene TRBJ2-6; TRBD1 aligns across 8 bases. V shed 4 bases, J shed 2 bases, and the junction held 7 bases outside the gene matches. Per germline, CDR1 GTSNPN and CDR2 SVGIG (reference sequence). The CDR3 covers 16 residues. The DNA for the CDR3 is TGTGCCTGGAACAGGGGGTGGAGCGCTGGGGCCAACGTCCTGACTTTC. Translated: CAWNRGWSAGANVLTF.

This clone has just one count. This chain uses TRBV10-1 with TRBJ2-3; the match to TRBD2 covers 14 bases. Germline CDR1 WNHNN, CDR2 SYGVQD (reference sequence). Trimming cost V 2 bases and J 5 bases; bases outside gene matches: 6. The CDR3 spans 17 residues. CDR3 DNA: TGCGCCAGCAGTGAGAAGGGACTAGCGGGAGCTAAAGATACGCAGTATTTT. Translated: CASSEKGLAGAKDTQYF.

The rearrangement uses TRBV29-1 and TRBJ2-5, with 9 bases fitting TRBD2. This CDR3 has 13 amino acids. Germline loops: CDR1 SQVTM, CDR2 ANQGSEA. V lost 3 bases to trimming and J lost 11 bases; unmatched junction nucleotides: 10. Written as DNA, the CDR3 is TGCAGCGTTGACCGGCTAGCGGGAAGTGAGCAGTACTTC. It specifies CSVDRLAGSEQYF.

The chain recombines TRBV30 with TRBJ1-4, with a tentative D call TRBD1 (6 bases). Trimming stripped 4 bases from V and 6 bases from J, with 21 bases between. Germline CDR1 GTSNPN, CDR2 SVGIG (reference sequence). The CDR3 is 16 amino acids. CDR3 sequence reads: CAWNPGQLDYYEKLFF. DNA of the CDR3: TGTGCCTGGAATCCCGGACAGCTCGATTACTATGAAAAACTGTTTTTT.

In its sample, this clone was seen a few times. The rearrangement joins TRBV10-3 to TRBJ1-1; weak D call: TRBD1 (5 bases). V was trimmed by 7 bases and J by 5 bases, leaving 11 bases between them. The length of the CDR3 is 12 residues. The germline V gene has CDR1 ENHRY and CDR2 SYGVKD. The CDR3 sequence: CAINTGGTEAFF. In DNA form, the CDR3 reads TGTGCCATCAATACAGGTGGTACTGAAGCTTTCTTT.

This clone has a handful of counts. This rearrangement joins TRBV6-1 to TRBJ2-3; TRBD1 is a possible D gene (5 bases). The germline V gene encodes CDR1 MNHNS and CDR2 SASEGT. V was cut by 4 bases and J by 8 bases, with 16 bases left in between. The CDR3 runs 14 residues. CDR3 in DNA: TGTGCCAGCAGTGGATCCCTTTTGCAGGGTACGCAGTATTTT. Protein product: CASSGSLLQGTQYF.

The gene calls are TRBV7-8 and TRBJ2-7; a weak D match, TRBD1 (5 bases). Looked up from germline, CDR1 is SGHVS and CDR2 is FQNEAQ. CDR3 length equals 15 residues. Between the trimmed V and J ends, which lost 4 bases and 2 bases, there was a span of 15 bases. CDR3 in DNA: TGTGCCAGCAGCTCGCCTGGCAAAGGGGCCTACGAGCAGTACTTC. This encodes CASSSPGKGAYEQYF.

V gene TRBV28 combines with J gene TRBJ2-7; 8 bases are shared with TRBD2. Germline V lookup: CDR1 MDHEN, CDR2 SYDVKM. The CDR3 covers 13 residues. The J segment lost 4 bases and the V segment lost 10 bases, leaving 9 bases of the junction unmatched. The CDR3 loop reads CATIRGGRYEQYF. In DNA, the CDR3 is TGTGCCACCATCCGGGGGGGTCGGTACGAGCAGTACTTC.

V is TRBV7-2 and J is TRBJ2-5; 10 nucleotides line up with TRBD2. There are 16 residues in the CDR3. Germline-derived CDR1 and CDR2 are SGHTA and FQGNSA. Trimming cost V 2 bases and J 4 bases; bases outside gene matches: 7. CDR3 nucleotide sequence: TGTGCCAGCAGCTTAAGCCTAGCGGGAGTAGGAGAGACCCAGTACTTC. This gives the protein CASSLSLAGVGETQYF.

The genes are TRBV5-4 and TRBJ1-3; D not resolved. The CDR3 is 15 residues long. The V gene lost 3 bases and the J gene lost 4 bases, with 14 bases spanning the gap. CDR1 is SGHNT and CDR2 is YYREEE in the germline V gene (reference sequence). CDR3 bases: TGTGCCAGCAGCTCCCCCCTTCTTGAGGGAAACACCATATATTTT. Translating it yields CASSSPLLEGNTIYF.

The rearrangement joins TRBV19 to TRBJ2-1; 8 bases agree with TRBD2. The V gene's germline CDR1 is LNHDA and CDR2 SQIVND (reference sequence). With V trimmed by 3 bases and J by 7 bases, 14 bases remained unmatched. This CDR3 has 17 amino acids. CDR3 nucleotides: TGTGCCAGTAGTATTTTCTCTTTTCCGGGAGGGCCGAATGAGCAGTTCTTC. This gives the protein CASSIFSFPGGPNEQFF. Combining the CDR3 with reference TRBV19 and TRBJ2-1 gives the whole variable domain DGGITQSPKYLFRKEGQNVTLSCEQNLNHDAMYWYRQDPGQGLRLIYYSQIVNDFQKGDIAEGYSVSREKKESFPLTVTSAQKNPTAFYLCASSIFSFPGGPNEQFFGPGTRLTVL.

The chain recombines TRBV5-1 with TRBJ2-1, with TRBD2 matching over 7 bases. The germline V gene has CDR1 SGHRS and CDR2 YFSETQ. V was pared by 4 bases and J by 0 bases, with 7 bases of the junction left unmatched. The CDR3 totals 16 residues. This chain's CDR3 is CASSPSGGNSYNEQFF. The CDR3 coding sequence is TGCGCCAGCAGCCCTAGCGGCGGGAACTCCTACAATGAGCAGTTCTTC. Full variable domain (remainder filled in from reference TRBV5-1 and TRBJ2-1): KAGVTQTPRYLIKTRGQQVTLSCSPISGHRSVSWYQQTPGQGLQFLFEYFSETQRNKGNFPGRFSGRQFSNSRSEMNVSTLELGDSALYLCASSPSGGNSYNEQFFGPGTRLTVL.

This clone was seen a single time. The CDR3 reads CASSQEERSGYGYTF. The DNA of the CDR3 is TGTGCCAGCAGCCAAGAGGAACGCAGCGGCTATGGCTACACCTTC. The chain has TRBV4-2 and TRBJ1-2; D gene uncertain. Germline V lookup: CDR1 LGHNA, CDR2 YNFKEQ. The CDR3 runs to 15 residues. With 0 bases removed from V and 4 bases from J, the gap between germline ends came to 12 bases.

The rearrangement joins TRBV15 to TRBJ2-1, with 7 bases aligning to TRBD1. The CDR3 spans 15 residues. Unmatched junction bases numbered 7, after V lost 0 bases and J lost 8 bases. Germline CDR1 is LNHNV and CDR2 is YYDKDF (reference sequence). CDR3 bases: TGTGCCACCAGCAGAGACGACAGGGACATCGATGAGCAGTTCTTC. It encodes CATSRDDRDIDEQFF.

The V gene is TRBV7-9, the J gene TRBJ2-1; 14 nucleotides line up with TRBD2. The J segment lost 10 bases and the V segment lost 8 bases, leaving 10 bases of the junction unmatched. This CDR3 comprises 15 residues. Germline CDR1 SEHNR, CDR2 FQNEAQ (reference sequence). This CDR3 reads CASRAGTSGSAEQFF. For the CDR3, the DNA is TGTGCCAGCCGCGCAGGGACTAGCGGGAGTGCAGAGCAGTTCTTC.